This T cell receptor (beta chain) was sequenced during a study of monozygotic twins with inflammatory bowel disease. CDR3 length: 16 amino acids. CDR1 and CDR2 from the germline V gene are WNHNN and SYGVQD (reference sequence). For this clonotype: Its antigen is undetermined.

Unfractionated whole blood yielded total RNA, and T cells were not sorted. Study-level findings and limits: The results supported no single strong signal or clonotype associated with IBD. Telling apart the different T cell subtypes was not possible.

After re-calling the 5' RACE reads, TCRdb lists one entry per CDR3 protein, DNA absent. The specimen's table records about 160,000 distinct CDR3 sequences. Sequenced input: blood. This sequence joins TRBV10-1 and TRBJ1-1; TCRdb's D call of TRBD1 is untestable without DNA. The origin of this receptor is a human donor with ulcerative colitis or Crohn's disease, or a healthy co-twin of an affected twin (not recorded which). CDR3 protein: CASMGDRSDGNTEAFF.